The T cell receptor beta chain described here comes from a study of T cells after yellow fever vaccination. Study in general: Where fractions had low cell numbers, libraries were prepared from them with the SMART-Seq v4 Ultra Low Input RNA kit.

A remark on this clonotype: Its antigen is unknown.

General study findings and limits: The booster saw the reappearance of most primary-vaccination clones (about 95% CD4, roughly 90% CD8). Abundant clonotypes from the bulk population could contaminate FACS-sorted repertoires.

TCR cDNA, made by 5'RACE template switching, carried an added universal primer site and UMIs. Using its own MiXCR run on the 5' RACE reads, TCRdb lists one record per CDR3 protein. The repertoire holds about 340,000 distinct CDR3 sequences, with around 12% as singletons. This CDR3 is built from 15 residues. V lost 7 bases and J lost 4, with 19 bases in between. This chain links TRBV12-3 or TRBV12-4 with TRBJ2-5, with a weak D call TRBD2 (7 bases). The starting material was CD4+ T cells sorted from PBMCs, obtained 15 days after the yellow fever booster vaccination. The source is a man in his late teens or twenties who received the YFV17D yellow fever vaccine. Here the CDR3 reads CASNSAGQISETQYF. DNA of the CDR3: TGTGCCAGCAACTCAGCGGGACAAATTTCAGAGACCCAGTACTTC.